This TCR beta chain appears in the sequencing data of a study of T cells in Graves' hyperthyroidism and ophthalmopathy. Findings of the study overall: Most thyroid clonotypes expanded above 0.001 were also detected in blood.

The germline V gene has CDR1 SQVTM and CDR2 ANQGSEA. V was cut by 3 bases and J by 5 bases, with 10 bases left in between. This CDR3 comprises 12 residues. As concerns this clonotype: Its specificity is not known.

Exclusion followed for patients with uncontrolled infection, other autoimmune disease, pregnancy or lactation. Amplified TCR beta CDR3 regions derived from RNA transcripts. The HTBI set primed first-round TCR CDR3 RT-PCR. Each CDR3 protein gets one entry after TCRdb re-called the multiplex PCR reads with MiXCR. The sample carries roughly 500,000 distinct CDR3 sequences, 40% to 50% recorded once. The gene calls are TRBV29-1 and TRBJ1-2, with D tentatively TRBD1 (5 bases). The clonotype was recovered from an adult woman with Graves' disease, either hyperthyroidism or ophthalmopathy (not recorded which). Input material: peripheral blood or thyroid tissue (not recorded which). CDR3 protein: CSVDMGQYGYTF. The CDR3 coding sequence is TGCAGCGTTGATATGGGGCAGTATGGCTACACCTTC.